Listed below are T cell receptor beta chains from one sample, sequenced in a study of beta chain features in type 1 diabetes. Generated by immunoSEQ multiplex PCR, the TCRdb table keeps only in-frame clones and is missing some. Of roughly 290,000 clones in the sample, over 12% were seen once. Sequencing input: naive CD4+ T cells from blood. The receptors derive from a man aged 18-30 years with type 1 diabetes. Each CDR3 is given with its conserved first and last residue. The D gene is left open where the match is weak. Expanded clones are given a class, and other clones once, few, many or no size at all.

v_call: TRBV21-1
d_call: NA
j_call: TRBJ2-3
clone_size: NA
cdr3_aa: CATPSGGAADTQYF
cdr3_nt: TGTGCCACTCCGAGCGGGGGGGCGGCAGATACGCAGTATTTT

v_call: TRBV29-1
d_call: NA
j_call: TRBJ1-2
clone_size: NA
cdr3_aa: CSAKTFNYGYTF
cdr3_nt: TGCAGCGCCAAAACTTTTAACTATGGCTACACCTTC

v_call: TRBV6-5
d_call: TRBD1
j_call: TRBJ2-3
clone_size: few
cdr3_aa: CASSFRTGASTDTQYF
cdr3_nt: TGTGCCAGCAGTTTCAGGACAGGGGCAAGCACAGATACGCAGTATTTT

v_call: TRBV7-2
d_call: NA
j_call: TRBJ1-1
clone_size: few
cdr3_aa: CASSLWTEAFF
cdr3_nt: TGTGCCAGCAGCTTGTGGACAGAAGCTTTCTTT

v_call: TRBV13
d_call: TRBD2
j_call: TRBJ2-2
clone_size: NA
cdr3_aa: CASSGGDTGELFF
cdr3_nt: TGTGCCAGCAGCGGGGGGGACACCGGGGAGCTGTTTTTT

v_call: TRBV5-4
d_call: NA
j_call: TRBJ1-2
clone_size: few
cdr3_aa: CASSRGTVNYGYTF
cdr3_nt: TGTGCCAGCAGTCGGGGTACGGTGAACTATGGCTACACCTTC

v_call: TRBV11-2
d_call: TRBD2
j_call: TRBJ2-3
clone_size: NA
cdr3_aa: CASSLRTSRADTQYF
cdr3_nt: TGTGCCAGCAGCTTGAGGACTAGTCGTGCCGATACGCAGTATTTT

v_call: TRBV28
d_call: NA
j_call: TRBJ2-6
clone_size: NA
cdr3_aa: CASIRSSGANVLTF
cdr3_nt: TGTGCCAGCATACGCAGCTCTGGGGCCAACGTCCTGACTTTC

v_call: TRBV30
d_call: TRBD2
j_call: TRBJ2-1
clone_size: few
cdr3_aa: CAWIRAGGGEQFF
cdr3_nt: TGTGCCTGGATCCGAGCGGGAGGAGGTGAGCAGTTCTTC

v_call: TRBV2
d_call: TRBD1
j_call: TRBJ2-7
clone_size: NA
cdr3_aa: CASTNRGQSSYEQYF
cdr3_nt: TGTGCCAGCACTAATAGGGGACAGAGCTCCTACGAGCAGTACTTC

v_call: TRBV7-8
d_call: TRBD2
j_call: TRBJ2-1
clone_size: NA
cdr3_aa: CASSWGLAGFGEQFF
cdr3_nt: TGTGCCAGCAGCTGGGGACTAGCGGGGTTCGGTGAGCAGTTCTTC

v_call: TRBV6-6
d_call: TRBD1
j_call: TRBJ2-7
clone_size: NA
cdr3_aa: CASRDRDYEQYF
cdr3_nt: TGTGCCAGCCGGGACAGGGATTACGAGCAGTACTTC

v_call: TRBV6-5
d_call: NA
j_call: TRBJ2-3
clone_size: few
cdr3_aa: CASSYGPSVVDTQYF
cdr3_nt: TGTGCCAGCAGTTATGGGCCTAGCGTGGTAGATACGCAGTATTTT

v_call: TRBV18
d_call: TRBD2
j_call: TRBJ2-7
clone_size: NA
cdr3_aa: CASSPGQAREGFAQYF
cdr3_nt: TGTGCCAGCTCACCTGGGCAGGCGCGGGAGGGGTTTGCGCAGTACTTC